Listed below are T cell receptor beta chains from one sample, sequenced in a study of blood T cell repertoires in COVID-19. Sequencing was performed with immunoSEQ multiplex PCR; in TCRdb, only in-frame clones are kept and a portion is missing. The repertoire has 200,000 to 250,000 clones, around 90% of them found once; the top ten carry more than 6.5%. Specimen: peripheral blood. These receptors all come from a woman aged 70 to 79 with active or convalescent COVID-19. CDR3s include the opening cysteine and the closing phenylalanine or tryptophan. Fields, in order: D gene, clone size, V gene, J gene, CDR3 DNA, CDR3 protein. The D gene is left open where the match is weak. Some rows mark clone size as missing; the rest say once, few, many or name a class of expanded clone.

NA	NA	TRBV10-3	TRBJ2-1	TGTGCCATCAGTGAGATGCAGGAGCAGTTCTTC	CAISEMQEQFF
TRBD1	NA	TRBV6-6	TRBJ2-7	TGTGCCAGCATCCGTGGTGCAGGGGGCTACGAGCAGTACTTC	CASIRGAGGYEQYF
TRBD2	NA	TRBV5-4	TRBJ2-5	TGTGCCAGCAGCCTCGAACGTAGCGGGGGAAGAGAGACCCAGTACTTC	CASSLERSGGRETQYF
TRBD1	NA	TRBV6-2/TRBV6-3	TRBJ1-5	TGTGCCAGCAGTTACCCTACGACAGGGAGGACAACTAGCAATCAGCCCCAGCATTTT	CASSYPTTGRTTSNQPQHF
TRBD1	NA	TRBV27	TRBJ2-7	TGTGCCAGCAGCAAAAGGACAGGGCCCCTATTGGAGCAGTACTTC	CASSKRTGPLLEQYF
NA	NA	TRBV11-2	TRBJ1-2	TGTGCCAGCAGCAACTGGGGAGGGGAGGGAGGCTACACCTTC	CASSNWGGEGGYTF
NA	once	TRBV11-1	TRBJ1-1	TGTGCCAGCAGTTATCTGGAGACTGAAGCTTTCTTT	CASSYLETEAFF
NA	NA	TRBV28	TRBJ1-3	TGTGCCAGCAGTTTCCCGGGGAGGTCTGGAAACACCATATATTTT	CASSFPGRSGNTIYF
NA	NA	TRBV7-8	TRBJ1-4	TGTGCCAGCAGCTTCACGGGACAATACGGAACTAATGAAAAACTGTTTTTT	CASSFTGQYGTNEKLFF
TRBD2	once	TRBV7-2	TRBJ2-2	TGTGCCAGCAGCTTAGCTACCGGGACTAGTCCTACCGGGGAGCTGTTTTTT	CASSLATGTSPTGELFF
NA	NA	TRBV9	TRBJ1-2	TGTGCCAGCAGCGGAGGGACACGCTCGGACTATGGCTACACCTTC	CASSGGTRSDYGYTF
TRBD1	NA	TRBV27	TRBJ2-7	TGTGCCAGCAGTTTATCGGGGACAGGAATGTTCTACGAGCAGTACTTC	CASSLSGTGMFYEQYF
NA	NA	TRBV10-1	TRBJ1-3	TGCGCCAGCAGTCGGTCAGGGTCCTCTGGAAACACCATATATTTT	CASSRSGSSGNTIYF
NA	NA	TRBV10-2	TRBJ2-4	TGCGCCAGCAGTGAGTCGCCCGGGGGTAACATTCAGTACTTC	CASSESPGGNIQYF
NA	NA	TRBV5-1	TRBJ1-4	TGCGCCAGCAGCTCCTCGGGGACACGGGATGAAAAACTGTTTTTT	CASSSSGTRDEKLFF
TRBD1	NA	TRBV6-5	TRBJ2-2	TGTGCCGCGTCGGGACAGGGAAGGATCGGGGAGCTGTTTTTT	CAASGQGRIGELFF
TRBD1	once	TRBV18	TRBJ2-7	TGTGCCAGCTCACCATTTGAGGGACAGATCTCCTACGAGCAGTACTTC	CASSPFEGQISYEQYF
NA	few	TRBV18	TRBJ1-5	TGTGCCAGCTCACCGCGAAGGGACTATAGCAATCAGCCCCAGCATTTT	CASSPRRDYSNQPQHF
NA	NA	TRBV5-1	TRBJ2-5	TGCGCCAGCAGCTTGGTTGGGGGGCAAGAGACCCAGTACTTC	CASSLVGGQETQYF
NA	NA	TRBV6-5	TRBJ1-4	TGTGCCAGCAGGGTTCAAACCCGGGTCGGCGAAAAACTGTTTTTT	CASRVQTRVGEKLFF
TRBD1	NA	TRBV9	TRBJ1-2	TGTGCCAGCAGCGTCCCGGGACAGAGGGATGGCTACACCTTC	CASSVPGQRDGYTF